The clone carrying this T cell receptor beta chain was observed once. Time point denoted: peripheral blood 6 weeks after treatment start. This sample is drawn from a study of PD-L1 blockade in urothelial cancer. Study-level background: Study patients had been treated with 0 to 3 previous chemotherapy regimens.

Germline V CDR1 and CDR2: SNHLY, FYNNEI. CDR3 length: 14 amino acids. The V end was cut by 7 bases, the J end by 6 bases, with 17 bases between. The assay was immunoSEQ multiplex PCR, and TCRdb's table has in-frame clones only and misses some. The table records about 44,000 clones, 91% of them present only once. The chain recombines TRBV2 with TRBJ2-3; D not certain. The TCR was taken from a man aged 65 to 79 with urothelial cancer. The source material was PBMCs, sampled around atezolizumab (anti-PD-L1) treatment. The CDR3 sequence: CASTAHPEADTQYF. The CDR3 bases are TGTGCCAGCACCGCCCACCCAGAGGCGGATACGCAGTATTTT. The full variable domain, completed using reference TRBV2 and TRBJ2-3, is EPEVTQTPSHQVTQMGQEVILRCVPISNHLYFYWYRQILGQKVEFLVSFYNNEISEKSEIFDDQFSVERPDGSNFTLKIRSTKLEDSAMYFCASTAHPEADTQYFGPGTRLTVL.